The 24 T cell receptor beta chains presented below share a single source sample, sequenced in a study of identical twins. TCRdb reprocessed the 5' RACE reads with MiXCR, giving one entry per CDR3 protein. The sample yields about 530,000 distinct CDR3 sequences, 20% to 25% seen once. The sample was also reused in another study, on yellow fever vaccine responses in identical twins.

What was sequenced was CD4+ T cells sorted from blood. The source of these receptors is a woman between 18 and 29 years old in good health.

This clonotype came up a few times. The V call is TRBV5-5, the J call TRBJ2-4; 10 bases are a match to TRBD2. CDR1 SGHKS and CDR2 YYEKEE come from the germline V gene (reference sequence). This CDR3 spans 17 amino acids. The V segment lost 5 bases and the J segment 3 bases; nucleotides outside the gene matches: 11. CDR3 DNA: TGTGCCAGCAGACACGGACTAGCGGTTTCGGGCAAAAACATTCAGTACTTC. This codes for CASRHGLAVSGKNIQYF. Variable domain in full (rest from reference TRBV5-5 and TRBJ2-4): DAGVTQSPTHLIKTRGQQVTLRCSPISGHKSVSWYQQVLGQGPQFIFQYYEKEERGRGNFPDRFSARQFPNYSSELNVNALLLGDSALYLCASRHGLAVSGKNIQYFGAGTRLSVL.

Regarding this clonotype: At one boundary the junction diverges from the germline segment, which might be a read error. The chain is built from TRBV9 and TRBJ2-3, with 9 bases aligning to TRBD2. The CDR3 is 15 amino acids. Germline CDR1 is SGDLS and CDR2 is YYNGEE. The CDR3 coding sequence is TGTGCAAGCAGCGTTACTAGCGGGAGCACAGATACGCAGTATTTT. It is translated as CASSVTSGSTDTQYF.

The sample holds a few counts of this clonotype. The chain uses TRBV27 and TRBJ2-7, with D perhaps TRBD1 (5 bases). The CDR3 extends over 15 amino acids. Trimming removed 2 bases from V and 0 bases from J, with 11 bases in between. Looked up from germline, CDR1 is MNHEY and CDR2 is SMNVEV (reference sequence). This CDR3 is CASSLKGSTSYEQYF. CDR3 coding DNA: TGTGCCAGCAGTTTAAAGGGGTCCACCTCCTACGAGCAGTACTTC.

This chain uses TRBV7-8 with TRBJ1-1; 7 bases map to TRBD1. CDR1 SGHVS and CDR2 FQNEAQ come from the germline V gene. The CDR3 is 14 amino acids. J gave up 3 bases and V 5 bases, and 6 bases lay outside the gene matches. The CDR3 DNA reads as TGTGCCAGCAGCATACAGGGGAGTGACACTGAAGCTTTCTTT. Its translation: CASSIQGSDTEAFF. Full variable domain (outside the CDR3, taken from reference TRBV7-8 and TRBJ1-1): GAGVSQSPRYKVAKRGQDVALRCDPISGHVSLFWYQQALGQGPEFLTYFQNEAQLDKSGLPSDRFFAERPEGSVSTLKIQRTQQEDSAVYLCASSIQGSDTEAFFGQGTRLTVV.

The chain is built from TRBV29-1 and TRBJ2-1; no clear D. CDR1 is SQVTM and CDR2 is ANQGSEA in the germline V gene. This CDR3 spans 10 amino acids. V lost 4 bases to trimming and J lost 9 bases, with 7 bases between them. This CDR3 is CSVGVVEQFF. CDR3 nucleotides: TGCAGCGTTGGGGTGGTTGAGCAGTTCTTC.

The rearrangement links TRBV6-6 to TRBJ1-1; 7 nucleotides line up with TRBD1. With 4 bases clipped from V and 7 bases from J, the junction kept 3 bases outside the gene matches. This CDR3 region has 12 residues. Germline V gene lookup returns CDR1 MNHNY and CDR2 SVGAGI (reference sequence). The CDR3 region is CASSSRQGEAFF. The CDR3 DNA is TGTGCCAGCAGTTCAAGACAGGGTGAAGCTTTCTTT.

This chain joins TRBV5-1 and TRBJ2-2; TRBD1 is a possible D gene (5 bases). Germline CDR1 and CDR2: SGHRS and YFSETQ. V gave up 2 bases and J gave up 4 bases, with 9 bases separating them. CDR3 length: 14 residues. CDR3 region: CASSLDSFTGELFF. In DNA, the CDR3 is TGCGCCAGCAGCTTAGACAGCTTCACCGGGGAGCTGTTTTTT. Full variable domain (rest looked up from reference TRBV5-1 and TRBJ2-2): KAGVTQTPRYLIKTRGQQVTLSCSPISGHRSVSWYQQTPGQGLQFLFEYFSETQRNKGNFPGRFSGRQFSNSRSEMNVSTLELGDSALYLCASSLDSFTGELFFGEGSRLTVL.

V and J are TRBV12-3 or TRBV12-4 and TRBJ2-6; the D gene is possibly TRBD2 (6 bases). The length of the CDR3 is 16 residues. The ends were cut back, 7 bases at V and 4 bases at J, with 17 bases in the middle. The CDR3 loop is CASTRGVEAGANVLTF. CDR3 nucleotides: TGTGCCAGCACCCGCGGGGTGGAGGCCGGGGCCAACGTCCTGACTTTC.

A single count supports this clonotype. The rearrangement uses TRBV18 and TRBJ1-2; D might be TRBD1 (5 bases). The CDR3 sequence is 15 residues long. Germline assignment: CDR1 KGHSH and CDR2 LQKENI. V lost 0 bases and J 2 bases, leaving 10 bases between the germline ends. The CDR3 nucleotides read TGTGCCAGCTCACCACCAGTCAGGGAGAACTATGGCTACACCTTC. Protein product: CASSPPVRENYGYTF.

V is TRBV4-2 and J is TRBJ2-7, with 9 bases identical to TRBD2. Germline V gene data show CDR1 as LGHNA and CDR2 as YNFKEQ. This CDR3 comprises 17 residues. V gave up 1 base and J gave up 3 bases; unmatched junction bases: 10. CDR3 bases: TGTGCCAGCAGCCAAGTTGGTGGGGCTAGCGGGATCTACGAGCAGTACTTC. It encodes CASSQVGGASGIYEQYF.

This clonotype was observed a handful of times. The CDR3 DNA sequence: TGTGCCAGCAGCTTAGGGATGGGTGTTATTTCCTACGAGCAGTACTTC. Translation: CASSLGMGVISYEQYF. The chain employs TRBV7-9 and TRBJ2-7; D unresolved. There are 16 residues in the CDR3. With 1 base removed from V and 1 base from J, the gap between germline ends came to 14 bases. The germline gives CDR1 SEHNR, CDR2 FQNEAQ (reference sequence).

This clonotype was observed a few times. The rearrangement links TRBV20-1 to TRBJ1-3, with no clear D. The germline V gene encodes CDR1 DFQATT and CDR2 SNEGSKA (reference sequence). CDR3 length: 12 residues. Trimming removed 6 bases from V and 4 bases from J, with 10 bases in between. CDR3 residues: CSAQPLGNTIYF. DNA of the CDR3: TGCAGTGCCCAGCCGCTCGGAAACACCATATATTTT.

V is TRBV7-9 and J is TRBJ1-1; 10 positions agree with TRBD1. V shed 4 bases, J shed 3 bases, and the junction held 5 bases outside the gene matches. The CDR3 runs 15 residues. The V gene's germline CDR1 is SEHNR and CDR2 FQNEAQ (reference sequence). CDR3 sequence: CASSSWDRGDTEAFF. The CDR3 nucleotides are TGTGCCAGCAGCTCCTGGGACAGGGGCGACACTGAAGCTTTCTTT.

The CDR3 nucleotides read TGCAGTGCTAGCCCCCCGGGGGCGAAAAACATTCAGTACTTC. Translated: CSASPPGAKNIQYF. The J gene is TRBJ2-4, the V gene TRBV20-1; tentatively, D is TRBD1 or TRBD2 (6 bases each). The CDR3 consists of 14 residues. The germline gives CDR1 DFQATT, CDR2 SNEGSKA (reference sequence). V lost 3 bases, J lost 4 bases, and 13 bases lay in between.

The gene calls are TRBV7-9 and TRBJ2-3, with 8 positions matching TRBD2. Germline CDR1 reads SEHNR; CDR2 reads FQNEAQ (reference sequence). Trimming removed 5 bases from V and 6 bases from J; junction bases left unmatched: 7. The CDR3 runs 14 residues. The DNA for the CDR3 is TGTGCCAGCAGCCCGGGGGGGAAGAGTGATACGCAGTATTTT. Its protein product is CASSPGGKSDTQYF. The full variable domain, its missing parts supplied by reference TRBV7-9 and TRBJ2-3, is DTGVSQNPRHKITKRGQNVTFRCDPISEHNRLYWYRQTLGQGPEFLTYFQNEAQLEKSRLLSDRFSAERPKGSFSTLEIQRTEQGDSAMYLCASSPGGKSDTQYFGPGTRLTVL.

The chain has TRBV6-1 and TRBJ1-1; D perhaps matches TRBD1 (6 bases). CDR3 size: 14 residues. CDR1 is MNHNS and CDR2 is SASEGT in the germline V gene. V lost 6 bases to trimming and J lost 7 bases, with 18 bases between them. The CDR3 spells CASSLRGALGEAFF. CDR3 bases: TGTGCCAGCAGCCTCCGGGGGGCGCTGGGTGAAGCTTTCTTT.

In this sample, this clonotype turned up a few times. The chain joins TRBV5-1 to TRBJ1-1, with D possibly TRBD1 on 5 matching bases. This CDR3 spans 14 amino acids. From germline, CDR1 is SGHRS and CDR2 YFSETQ. Deletions cut 2 bases from V and 5 bases from J, with 13 bases between. DNA for the CDR3: TGCGCCAGCAGCTTACAGGACGCAGGTACTGAAGCTTTCTTT. It specifies CASSLQDAGTEAFF.

The chain joins TRBV5-1 to TRBJ2-2, with D possibly matching TRBD2 (5 bases). Germline V lookup: CDR1 SGHRS, CDR2 YFSETQ. The CDR3 is 14 amino acids. The V end was cut by 4 bases, the J end by 6 bases, with 13 bases between. The CDR3 loop is CASSETSFAGELFF. Here the CDR3 DNA reads TGCGCCAGCAGCGAAACTAGTTTTGCCGGGGAGCTGTTTTTT.

This clonotype has only a few counts. The gene calls are TRBV20-1 and TRBJ2-4, with 8 bases identical to TRBD1. The V and J ends lost 5 bases and 0 bases, in that order; junction bases with no gene match: 9. The CDR3 is 16 amino acids. Germline V gene lookup returns CDR1 DFQATT and CDR2 SNEGSKA (reference sequence). Here the CDR3 reads CSAGQGAIVAKNIQYF. Written as DNA, the CDR3 is TGCAGTGCTGGCCAGGGGGCTATTGTAGCCAAAAACATTCAGTACTTC.

This rearrangement joins TRBV7-9 to TRBJ2-4; D possibly matches TRBD1 or TRBD2 (5 bases each). The CDR3 totals 15 residues. Germline CDR1 reads SEHNR; CDR2 reads FQNEAQ (reference sequence). V dropped 5 bases and J dropped 6 bases, with 17 bases sitting between them. CDR3 protein: CASSRHPRDGNIQYF. The CDR3 DNA reads as TGTGCCAGCAGCCGACACCCCAGGGACGGAAACATTCAGTACTTC. The whole variable domain, filled in from reference TRBV7-9 and TRBJ2-4, reads DTGVSQNPRHKITKRGQNVTFRCDPISEHNRLYWYRQTLGQGPEFLTYFQNEAQLEKSRLLSDRFSAERPKGSFSTLEIQRTEQGDSAMYLCASSRHPRDGNIQYFGAGTRLSVL.

J is TRBJ1-6 and V is TRBV14, with D possibly TRBD1 on 5 matching bases. V lost 4 bases, J lost 7 bases, and 17 bases lay in between. CDR3 size: 16 residues. CDR1 and CDR2 (germline): SGHDN, FVKESK. For the CDR3, the DNA is TGTGCCAGCAGCCGGTGGGGGGGTGCGGGAAATTCACCCCTCCACTTT. As protein: CASSRWGGAGNSPLHF.

This clonotype was seen more than once but under ten times. The chain couples TRBV28 to TRBJ2-2; D gene ambiguous. Trimming removed 6 bases from V and 4 bases from J, with 12 bases in between. This CDR3 is 14 amino acids long. The germline gives CDR1 MDHEN, CDR2 SYDVKM. CDR3 sequence reads: CASSPPVTTGELFF. Here the CDR3 DNA reads TGTGCCAGCAGCCCCCCTGTTACCACCGGGGAGCTGTTTTTT.

This clonotype was counted between two and nine times. The chain has TRBV6-5 and TRBJ2-1; 9 nucleotides agree with TRBD2. The CDR3 is 17 amino acids. Germline CDR1 reads MNHEY; CDR2 reads SVGAGI. V was pared by 2 bases and J by 8 bases, with 13 bases of the junction left unmatched. The CDR3 reads CASSYGSTAGGFYEQFF. CDR3 DNA: TGTGCCAGCAGTTACGGCTCTACAGCGGGAGGTTTCTATGAGCAGTTCTTC.

The table lists this clonotype with a few counts. The chain uses TRBV10-3 and TRBJ2-5, with TRBD1 matching 7 bases. With 6 bases clipped from V and 7 bases from J, the junction kept 11 bases outside the gene matches. Germline assignment: CDR1 ENHRY and CDR2 SYGVKD. CDR3 length: 14 amino acids. CDR3 region: CAISDRVNDGTQYF. In DNA form, the CDR3 reads TGTGCCATCAGCGACAGGGTAAACGATGGGACCCAGTACTTC.